This T cell receptor (beta chain) was identified in a study of OX40 agonist ivuxolimab in advanced cancers. CDR3 size: 14 residues. Looked up from germline, CDR1 is SGHTA and CDR2 is FQGTGA. V was cut by 1 base and J by 2 bases, with 7 bases left in between. Concerning this clone: Antigen specificity is unknown.

Here immunoSEQ multiplex PCR was the method, and the copy in TCRdb shows in-frame clones only, minus some. Of about 17,000 clones detected, roughly 78% appear once; the ten largest clones hold about 26%. Study results and limitations: Researchers did not determine the expanded peripheral T cells' antigen specificity.

This specimen was CD4+ or CD8+ T cells sorted from blood, taken in a trial of the OX40 agonist ivuxolimab. The chain links TRBV7-3 to TRBJ2-3; no clear D. This receptor was obtained from an adult with an advanced solid tumor such as melanoma, head and neck, liver or kidney cancer. This CDR3 is CASSLNPFTDTQYF. As DNA, the CDR3 is TGTGCCAGCAGCTTAAATCCCTTCACAGATACGCAGTATTTT. The whole variable domain, remainder taken from reference TRBV7-3 and TRBJ2-3, is GAGVSQTPSNKVTEKGKYVELRCDPISGHTALYWYRQSLGQGPEFLIYFQGTGAADDSGLPNDRFFAVRPEGSVSTLKIQRTERGDSAVYLCASSLNPFTDTQYFGPGTRLTVL.